The rows below give T cell receptor beta chains drawn from one sample of a study of regulatory T cells in long-lasting Graves disease. TCRdb ran MiXCR on the multiplex PCR reads and lists one entry per CDR3 protein. The table has some 460,000 distinct CDR3 sequences, around 15% seen once. This sample also appeared in a second study, on T cells in Graves' hyperthyroidism and ophthalmopathy.

Sequenced here: peripheral blood mononuclear cells (PBMCs), sampled at new diagnosis, from a patient treated with antithyroid drugs. The receptors shown here come from a man between 40 and 49 years old with Graves disease. CDR3s leave out the opening cysteine and the closing phenylalanine or tryptophan. The order of the fields is V gene, clone size, J gene, CDR3 protein. Size is omitted from some rows. Given values are once, few, many or a class for expanded clones.

V gene: TRBV30; clone size: many; J gene: TRBJ1-1; CDR3 protein: AWSKSGRINTEAF
V gene: TRBV5-1; clone size: many; J gene: TRBJ2-7; CDR3 protein: ASSTRQGAGEQY
V gene: TRBV20-1; clone size: -; J gene: TRBJ2-7; CDR3 protein: SARDNGGLSYEQY
V gene: TRBV30; clone size: -; J gene: TRBJ1-3; CDR3 protein: AWSPDSGNAIY
V gene: TRBV20-1; clone size: -; J gene: TRBJ1-2; CDR3 protein: SARPESPNYGYT
V gene: TRBV11-2; clone size: few; J gene: TRBJ2-7; CDR3 protein: ASSPSWGGPEQY
V gene: TRBV2; clone size: many; J gene: TRBJ2-7; CDR3 protein: ASSAGGEQY
V gene: TRBV6-2/TRBV6-3; clone size: few; J gene: TRBJ2-7; CDR3 protein: ASRVLDSLGEQY
V gene: TRBV5-1; clone size: few; J gene: TRBJ2-1; CDR3 protein: ASSLATIAGANEQF
V gene: TRBV18; clone size: many; J gene: TRBJ2-2; CDR3 protein: ASSPLQGISGELF
V gene: TRBV20-1; clone size: many; J gene: TRBJ1-1; CDR3 protein: SADGQGANTEAF
V gene: TRBV5-1; clone size: many; J gene: TRBJ2-3; CDR3 protein: ASSLAPSGSREADTQY
V gene: TRBV5-1; clone size: -; J gene: TRBJ2-5; CDR3 protein: ASSLTIGTGEETQY
V gene: TRBV11-3; clone size: many; J gene: TRBJ2-2; CDR3 protein: ASSRSPGRTHPGELF
V gene: TRBV29-1; clone size: many; J gene: TRBJ2-5; CDR3 protein: SVELAGQETQY
V gene: TRBV27; clone size: many; J gene: TRBJ2-1; CDR3 protein: ASSFSGRHNEQF
V gene: TRBV10-3; clone size: -; J gene: TRBJ2-1; CDR3 protein: AISGTVSGRVNEQF
V gene: TRBV2; clone size: many; J gene: TRBJ2-7; CDR3 protein: ASRSDSLSYEQY
V gene: TRBV7-9; clone size: many; J gene: TRBJ2-2; CDR3 protein: ASSSTGGRNTGELF
V gene: TRBV5-1; clone size: many; J gene: TRBJ2-2; CDR3 protein: ASSLRDRGGELF
V gene: TRBV10-1; clone size: -; J gene: TRBJ2-7; CDR3 protein: ASRYRGRNEQY
V gene: TRBV28; clone size: many; J gene: TRBJ2-2; CDR3 protein: ASTRGGTNTGELF
V gene: TRBV5-4; clone size: -; J gene: TRBJ2-4; CDR3 protein: ASSPQTGGASIQY
V gene: TRBV5-1; clone size: many; J gene: TRBJ2-1; CDR3 protein: ASSYGTGSYNEQF
V gene: TRBV6-2/TRBV6-3; clone size: few; J gene: TRBJ2-2; CDR3 protein: ASSRTSGALGGELF
V gene: TRBV5-6; clone size: many; J gene: TRBJ2-1; CDR3 protein: ASSEPQGVTDNEQF
V gene: TRBV20-1; clone size: -; J gene: TRBJ2-7; CDR3 protein: SLTSGTSEQY
V gene: TRBV6-2/TRBV6-3; clone size: many; J gene: TRBJ2-5; CDR3 protein: ASSVEGVRETQY
V gene: TRBV5-1; clone size: many; J gene: TRBJ2-5; CDR3 protein: ASSLFGGQETQY
V gene: TRBV12-3/TRBV12-4; clone size: many; J gene: TRBJ2-2; CDR3 protein: ASSLRRENTGELF
V gene: TRBV7-9; clone size: many; J gene: TRBJ2-2; CDR3 protein: ASRYLGNTGELF
V gene: TRBV12-5; clone size: many; J gene: TRBJ2-5; CDR3 protein: ASGSRTGAYQETQY
V gene: TRBV25-1; clone size: few; J gene: TRBJ2-6; CDR3 protein: ASSEYGSGANVLT
V gene: TRBV13; clone size: -; J gene: TRBJ1-5; CDR3 protein: ASSGGLRVGNQPQH
V gene: TRBV11-1; clone size: many; J gene: TRBJ1-1; CDR3 protein: ASSQNRAEAF
V gene: TRBV29-1; clone size: few; J gene: TRBJ2-3; CDR3 protein: SVPGPPTQY